This section outlines one T cell receptor (beta chain) sequence together with its context. No antigen is known for it. Per-nucleotide qualities are absent, and no much larger clonotype sits a single base away. In light of the paper, this sample's time point label describes: after neoadjuvant nivolumab, at surgical resection. Patients had been newly diagnosed with stage II-IVA oral cavity squamous cell carcinoma, and no prior systemic or radiation treatment had been given to the patients. The cohort was made up of patients with locally advanced, HPV-negative oral cavity squamous cell carcinoma. Peripheral blood mononuclear cells were analyzed directly and were not maintained or expanded in culture. The samples were drawn from a longitudinal correlative study tied to a single-arm phase II trial testing neoadjuvant nivolumab in oral cavity squamous cell carcinoma. Genomic DNA-based TCRbeta sequencing was performed on subject-matched pre- and post-treatment PBMCs and tumors from three responders and three non-responders. Peripheral blood mononuclear cells were drawn once before nivolumab treatment and a second time after treatment, when surgery took place. The Maxwell RSC DNA from Cells kit was used to isolate genomic DNA from PBMCs.

This record belongs to a study of neoadjuvant anti-PD-1 for oral cavity cancer (dated by TCRdb to the early 2020s). With regard to the full study: Before curative-intent surgical resection, most patients were given three to four biweekly doses of nivolumab at 3 mg/kg. Patients who did not progress were given a fourth nivolumab dose at about day 43 and had definitive surgical resection on days 50-56. Responders were defined as patients with complete response, partial response or stable disease by RECIST 1.1; non-responders were defined as patients with progression. The parent correlative cohort included over nine patients, with an approximately 30% response rate.

V is clipped by 7 bases and J by 1 base, and the sequence between their germline boundaries is 6 bases long. CDR1 and CDR2 were assigned from the germline V gene as SGDLS and YYNGEE. Reading from cysteine to phenylalanine, the CDR3 counts 13 amino acids. This entry keeps only the CDR3 DNA: 39 bases, framed from base 1. PBMC libraries used mostly roughly 480 ng of input genomic DNA for deep sequencing, with six replicates per sample. The immunoSEQ hsTCRbeta kit was used to prepare TCRbeta libraries according to the manufacturer's instructions. An Illumina NovaSeq 6000 S4 flow cell was used to sequence the final libraries, which had first been combined to 3 nM. The authors processed their data as follows. Raw data preprocessing and quality control were performed with the immunoSEQ Analyzer. The analysis was limited to productive rearrangements, and each clonotype was defined by a unique CDR3 amino acid sequence. Repertoire clonality was estimated as the Gini-Simpson index, which was computed with the R package tcR. Student's t test was used to compare Gini indices, while Pearson correlation assessed associations with tumor size change. TCRdb holds this immuneACCESS table with in-frame rearrangements only. Some clones are missing; in checked studies, unresolved V genes explain under half, and the rest has no known cause. That table gives V, J and clone size, and the DNA gave D and trimming. In this sample the table shows about 68,000 clones, around 84% of which occur a single time. About 3.4% of the sample is in the top ten clones.

Broader findings and caveats from the paper: Higher pretreatment blood TCRbeta clonality and lower post-treatment tumor TCRbeta clonality were correlated with higher pretreatment blood Treg/Th17 ratios. The TCR analyses had only a few patients in each response group, and the authors called for validation in larger cohorts. After neoadjuvant nivolumab, significantly higher T cell clonality (Gini index) was found within PBMCs in non-responders than in responders.

Sequences were derived from PBMCs, sampled after nivolumab (anti-PD-1) treatment. Rearrangement joined TRBV9 to TRBJ2-6, with the D gene not confidently named. The receptor's source is a person aged 35-79 years with oral cavity squamous cell carcinoma. The CDR3 in this case is CASSASGANVLTF. The DNA is TGTGCCAGCTCCGCTTCTGGGGCCAACGTCCTGACTTTC.